A single sample gave rise to the 4 T cell receptor beta chains below, sequenced in a study of siplizumab effects on memory and regulatory T cells. Libraries were prepared by immunoSEQ multiplex PCR; TCRdb keeps only in-frame clonotypes and omits some of them. The sample lists around 110,000 clones, about 95% occurring once. Input material: non-Treg CD4+ T cells sorted from blood. The origin of the receptors is a human donor in good health.

The J gene is TRBJ1-2, the V gene TRBV25-1; 11 bases agree with TRBD1. Germline values: CDR1 MGHDK, CDR2 SYGVNS. The CDR3 totals 14 residues. V gave up 3 bases and J gave up 7 bases; unmatched junction bases: 4. CDR3 bases: TGTGCCAGCAGTGAGCCCGGACAGGGGGCTGGCTACACCTTC. It is translated as CASSEPGQGAGYTF.

The chain couples TRBV11-1 to TRBJ2-7, with D unclear. Germline V lookup: CDR1 SGHAT, CDR2 FQDESV (reference sequence). Trimming took off 2 bases at V and 7 bases at J, with 12 bases between the two ends. The CDR3 sequence is 13 residues long. The CDR3 reads CASSLTTPVEQYF. The CDR3 DNA sequence: TGTGCCAGCAGCTTAACGACTCCTGTGGAGCAGTACTTC.

The chain combines TRBV10-2 with TRBJ2-1; D gene ambiguous. V was shortened by 6 bases and J by 0 bases, with 15 bases between the two germline ends. Germline V gene lookup returns CDR1 WSHSY and CDR2 SAAADI. The CDR3 length is 16 residues. The CDR3 DNA sequence: TGCGCCAGCAGGTCTGTGGGTCCGAGCTCCTACAATGAGCAGTTCTTC. Residues: CASRSVGPSSYNEQFF.

The chain recombines TRBV30 with TRBJ2-7; D is ambiguous. CDR1 and CDR2 (germline): GTSNPN, SVGIG (reference sequence). This CDR3 spans 13 amino acids. V shed 2 bases and J shed 0 bases, with 8 bases lying between them. The DNA for the CDR3 is TGTGCCTGGAGTTCGTTAAACTCCTACGAGCAGTACTTC. It specifies CAWSSLNSYEQYF.